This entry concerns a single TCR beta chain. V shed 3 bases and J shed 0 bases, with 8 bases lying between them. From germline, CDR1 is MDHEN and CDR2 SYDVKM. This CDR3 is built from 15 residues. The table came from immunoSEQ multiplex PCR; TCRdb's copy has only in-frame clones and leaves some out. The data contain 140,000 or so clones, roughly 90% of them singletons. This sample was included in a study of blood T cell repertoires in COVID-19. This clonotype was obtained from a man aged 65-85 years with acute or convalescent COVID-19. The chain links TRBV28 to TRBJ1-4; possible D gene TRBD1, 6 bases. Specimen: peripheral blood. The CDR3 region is CASSFKGATNEKLFF. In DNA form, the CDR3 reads TGTGCCAGCAGTTTTAAGGGGGCAACTAATGAAAAACTGTTTTTT.